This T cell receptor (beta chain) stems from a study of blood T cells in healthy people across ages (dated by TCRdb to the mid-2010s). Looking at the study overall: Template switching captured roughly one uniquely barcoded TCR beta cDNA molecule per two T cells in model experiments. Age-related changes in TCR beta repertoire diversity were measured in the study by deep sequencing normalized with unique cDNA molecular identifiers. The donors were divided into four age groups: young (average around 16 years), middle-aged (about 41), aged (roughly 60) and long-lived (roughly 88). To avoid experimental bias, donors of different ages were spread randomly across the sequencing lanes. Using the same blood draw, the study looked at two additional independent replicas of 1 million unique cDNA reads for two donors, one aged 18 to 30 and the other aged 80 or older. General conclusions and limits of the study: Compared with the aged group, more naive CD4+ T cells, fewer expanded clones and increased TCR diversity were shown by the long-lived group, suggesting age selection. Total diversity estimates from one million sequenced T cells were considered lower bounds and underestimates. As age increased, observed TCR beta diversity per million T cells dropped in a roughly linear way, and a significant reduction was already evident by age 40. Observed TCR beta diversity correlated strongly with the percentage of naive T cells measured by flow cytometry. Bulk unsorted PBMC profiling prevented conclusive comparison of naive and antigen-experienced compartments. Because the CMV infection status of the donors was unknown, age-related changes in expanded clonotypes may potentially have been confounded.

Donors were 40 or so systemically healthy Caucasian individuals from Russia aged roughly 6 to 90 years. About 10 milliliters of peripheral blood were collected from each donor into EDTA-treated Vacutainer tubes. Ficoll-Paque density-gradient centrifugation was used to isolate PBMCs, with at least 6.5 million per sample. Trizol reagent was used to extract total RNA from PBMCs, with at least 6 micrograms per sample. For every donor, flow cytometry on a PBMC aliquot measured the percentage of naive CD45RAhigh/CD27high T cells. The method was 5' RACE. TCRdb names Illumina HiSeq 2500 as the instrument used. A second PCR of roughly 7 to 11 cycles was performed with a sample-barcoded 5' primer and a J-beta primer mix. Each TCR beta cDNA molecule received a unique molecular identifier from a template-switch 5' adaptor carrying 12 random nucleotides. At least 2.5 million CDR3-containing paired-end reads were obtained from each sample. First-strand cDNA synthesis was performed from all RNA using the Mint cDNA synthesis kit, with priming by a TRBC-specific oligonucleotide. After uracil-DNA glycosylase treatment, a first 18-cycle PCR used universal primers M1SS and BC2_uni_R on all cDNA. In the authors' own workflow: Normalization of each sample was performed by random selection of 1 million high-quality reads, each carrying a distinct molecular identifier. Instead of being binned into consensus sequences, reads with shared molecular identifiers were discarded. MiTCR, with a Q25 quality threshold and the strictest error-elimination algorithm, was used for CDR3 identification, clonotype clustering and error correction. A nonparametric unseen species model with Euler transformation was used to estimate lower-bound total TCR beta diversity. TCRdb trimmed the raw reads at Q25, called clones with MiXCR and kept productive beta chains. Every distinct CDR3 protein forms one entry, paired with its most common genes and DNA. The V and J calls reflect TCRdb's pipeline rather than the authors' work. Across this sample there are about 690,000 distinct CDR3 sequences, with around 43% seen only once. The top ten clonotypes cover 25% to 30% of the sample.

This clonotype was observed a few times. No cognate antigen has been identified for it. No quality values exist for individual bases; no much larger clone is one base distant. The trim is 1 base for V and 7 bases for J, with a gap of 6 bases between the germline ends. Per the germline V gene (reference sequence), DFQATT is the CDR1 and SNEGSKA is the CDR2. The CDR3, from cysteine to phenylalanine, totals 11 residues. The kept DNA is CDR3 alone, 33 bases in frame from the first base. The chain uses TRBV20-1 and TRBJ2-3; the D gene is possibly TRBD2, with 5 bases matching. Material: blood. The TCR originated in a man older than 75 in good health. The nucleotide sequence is TGCAGTGCTAGAGGGAGGCATACGCAGTATTTT. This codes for CSARGRHTQYF.